Presented here are 5 T cell receptor beta chains from one specimen sequenced in a study of response to subunit inactivated influenza vaccine. TCRdb used MiXCR to reprocess the RT-PCR reads, holding one entry per CDR3 protein. Of fewer than 250,000 distinct CDR3 sequences detected, 13% to 15% appear once; the ten largest clones hold approximately 27%. Sequenced material: CD8+ T cells sorted from PBMCs, taken roughly 5 days after vaccination. These receptors were obtained from a man in his fifties or sixties who received an inactivated influenza vaccine.

The chain has TRBV6-5 and TRBJ1-6; TRBD1 is a possible D gene (6 bases). This CDR3 region has 14 residues. Trimming removed 4 bases from V and 14 bases from J, with 18 bases in between. Germline V gene sequence: CDR1 MNHEY, CDR2 SVGAGI. The CDR3 DNA is TGTGCCAGCAGTTCCACAGGGCTCTCCTCGGCCCTCCACTTT. It translates to CASSSTGLSSALHF.

The CDR3 loop reads CSASYGGWEQYF. The CDR3 DNA reads as TGCAGTGCTAGCTACGGGGGCTGGGAGCAGTACTTC. The V and J genes are TRBV20-1 and TRBJ2-7; the D gene could be TRBD1 or TRBD2 (6 bases each). V lost 3 bases to trimming and J lost 7 bases, with 13 bases between them. The CDR3 has 12 residues. CDR1 and CDR2 (germline): DFQATT, SNEGSKA (reference sequence).

This clonotype turned up a few times. The chain links TRBV30 to TRBJ1-4, with D possibly matching TRBD1 (5 bases). This CDR3 is built from 14 residues. Deletions cut 2 bases from V and 4 bases from J, with 11 bases between. Per germline, CDR1 GTSNPN and CDR2 SVGIG (reference sequence). The CDR3 loop reads CAWSLTASNEKLFF. In nucleotides, the CDR3 is TGTGCCTGGAGTCTGACAGCCAGTAATGAAAAACTGTTTTTT.

The chain has TRBV20-1 and TRBJ2-1, with 7 bases aligning to TRBD1. This CDR3 region has 11 residues. Germline V CDR1 and CDR2: DFQATT, SNEGSKA (reference sequence). Here the CDR3 DNA reads TGCAGCGGTCTACAGGGGAACGAGCAGTTCTTC. This sequence encodes CSGLQGNEQFF.

The J gene is TRBJ2-1, the V gene TRBV20-1; tentative D call: TRBD2 (5 bases). Germline V gives CDR1 DFQATT, CDR2 SNEGSKA (reference sequence). V was pared by 0 bases and J by 4 bases, with 16 bases between. CDR3 size: 16 residues. CDR3 amino acids: CSAREAEGLLYNEQFF. In nucleotides, the CDR3 is TGCAGTGCTAGAGAAGCGGAAGGATTACTTTACAATGAGCAGTTCTTC.